The T cell receptor beta chain described here comes from a study of cytomegalovirus exposure and HLA in healthy donors. PCR was performed using 60 Vbeta and 13 Jbeta primers. Clones were read by immunoSEQ multiplex PCR, and TCRdb kept only the in-frame ones, dropping some. Of under 150,000 clones listed, over 75% were seen once; the top ten hold less than 6%. This CDR3 is 16 amino acids long. Per the germline V gene, CDR1 is KGHSY and CDR2 is FQNENV. Trimming shortened V by 2 bases and J by 2 bases, and 12 bases separated the two germline ends. Study outcomes and limitations: Within an earlier analysis, most TCR beta V segments proved productive either about 87% or about 30% of the time. Accounts indicate the classifier identified cytomegalovirus status with strong specificity and sensitivity.

Note on this clone: The antigen remains unidentified.

Sequenced input: PBMCs. The chain joins TRBV16 to TRBJ1-4; D remains unclear. This clonotype was sampled from a woman aged 30 to 39 in good health and CMV-seropositive. The CDR3 region is CASSQPGGGTNEKLFF. DNA of the CDR3: TGTGCCAGCAGCCAACCTGGCGGTGGGACTAATGAAAAACTGTTTTTT.